Presented here are 7 T cell receptor beta chains from one specimen sequenced in a study of molecular identifiers for immune sequencing clone quantification. Each CDR3 protein is one row after TCRdb ran MiXCR on the PCR reads. The sample consists of over 90,000 distinct CDR3 sequences, 30% to 35% of them appearing once. Source material: naive CD8+ T cells from blood, with Jurkat cell RNA spiked in. Indicated subset: FACS-sorted CD8+CD4-CCR7+CD45RA+ naive T cells. The receptors come from a human donor in good health. Some libraries in this study had Jurkat cell RNA spiked in.

This clonotype was counted ten times or more. This chain connects TRBV7-9 to TRBJ1-1; the D gene is possibly TRBD1 (6 bases). The V and J ends lost 6 bases and 4 bases respectively, with 15 bases between them. The CDR3 consists of 14 residues. CDR1 is SEHNR and CDR2 is FQNEAQ in the germline V gene (reference sequence). The CDR3 DNA sequence: TGTGCCAGCAGAAGCGGGGGCGCGGTCACTGAAGCTTTCTTT. Translation: CASRSGGAVTEAFF.

This clonotype was counted many times. The chain has TRBV27 and TRBJ2-5; the D is unclear. The CDR3 covers 14 residues. CDR1 is MNHEY, CDR2 SMNVEV, per germline (reference sequence). V was cut by 2 bases and J by 1 base, with 8 bases left in between. The CDR3 DNA reads TGTGCCAGCAGTTTAGGGGATTTCCAAGAGACCCAGTACTTC. Translation: CASSLGDFQETQYF.

This clonotype was found a few times. The rearrangement joins TRBV7-2 to TRBJ2-1; maybe TRBD2 (5 bases). The germline V gene encodes CDR1 SGHTA and CDR2 FQGNSA. This CDR3 spans 11 amino acids. Trimming stripped 10 bases from V and 7 bases from J, with 11 bases between. The CDR3 nucleotides are TGTGCCACCCGGGATTTAAATGAGCAGTTCTTC. It encodes CATRDLNEQFF.

There are many counts of this clonotype. The V call is TRBV7-9, the J call TRBJ1-1; D unclear. The CDR3 totals 15 residues. Germline V gene sequence: CDR1 SEHNR, CDR2 FQNEAQ (reference sequence). V lost 5 bases and J 2 bases, leaving 15 bases between the germline ends. CDR3 coding DNA: TGTGCCAGCAGCCCCTTTGAGACACCAAACACTGAAGCTTTCTTT. Its protein product is CASSPFETPNTEAFF.

This clonotype was recorded a few times. V and J are TRBV29-1 and TRBJ2-7, with D possibly being TRBD1 or TRBD2 (5 bases each). Germline V CDR1 and CDR2: SQVTM, ANQGSEA. The CDR3 extends over 11 amino acids. V shed 2 bases and J shed 11 bases, with 13 bases lying between them. Here the CDR3 reads CSVERDQIKYF. The CDR3 DNA is TGCAGCGTTGAAAGGGACCAAATCAAGTACTTC.

On this clonotype itself: The junction shows a germline mismatch at one end, possibly a read error. The V gene is TRBV12-3 or TRBV12-4, the J gene TRBJ2-4; tentatively, D is TRBD2 (6 bases). There are 13 residues in the CDR3. The CDR3 reads CASSSLSGNIQCF. CDR3 nucleotides: TGTGCCAGCAGTTCCCTTAGCGGAAACATTCAGTGCTTC.

This clonotype was counted ten times or more. DNA for the CDR3: TGCGCCAGCAGCTTGGTGCAAAGTGGCCCGCCCGACACTGAAGCTTTCTTT. This translates into CASSLVQSGPPDTEAFF. V gene TRBV5-1 combines with J gene TRBJ1-1; no definite D call. CDR1 SGHRS and CDR2 YFSETQ come from the germline V gene. CDR3 length equals 17 residues. Trimming took 0 bases from V and 3 from J, leaving 18 bases between them.